The 8 T cell receptor beta chains reported below all come from one sample, sequenced in a study. TCRdb used MiXCR to reprocess the RT-PCR reads, holding one entry per CDR3 protein. The repertoire holds about 680,000 distinct CDR3 sequences, with 13% to 15% as singletons. Sequencing input: memory CD4+ T cells from blood. The receptors derive from a female donor in good health, serving as a healthy control.

The chain employs TRBV12-3 or TRBV12-4 and TRBJ1-1, with TRBD1 matching 9 bases. The CDR3 runs to 16 residues. V lost 4 bases and J lost 5; bases outside the gene matches: 11. The CDR3 DNA reads as TGTGCCAGCAGTTCAGACTTATACGGGACAGGGACTGAAGCTTTCTTT. Encoded protein: CASSSDLYGTGTEAFF.

This clonotype was found a few times. V usage is TRBV4-1 and J usage is TRBJ1-2; D call uncertain. The CDR3 sequence is 13 residues long. Germline CDR1 is MGHRA and CDR2 is YSYEKL. V was trimmed by 0 bases and J by 11 bases, leaving 13 bases between them. For the CDR3, the DNA is TGCGCCAGCAGCCAAGATCTCGAGCGAGGGTACACCTTC. Translated, it gives CASSQDLERGYTF.

The CDR3 loop reads CSAESLGREIGNEQFF. In DNA form, the CDR3 reads TGCAGTGCTGAGAGCCTCGGGCGGGAGATCGGCAATGAGCAGTTCTTC. V is TRBV20-1 and J is TRBJ2-1; 7 bases agree with TRBD2. Germline V gives CDR1 DFQATT, CDR2 SNEGSKA (reference sequence). This CDR3 is 16 amino acids long. J was trimmed by 6 bases and V by 5 bases; bases with no gene match: 16.

The gene calls are TRBV5-1 and TRBJ2-3; weak D call: TRBD2 (6 bases). Germline CDR1 is SGHRS and CDR2 is YFSETQ. Trimming shortened V by 2 bases and J by 3 bases, and 10 bases separated the two germline ends. The CDR3 has 14 amino acids. The CDR3: CASSFLAYTDTQYF. CDR3 nucleotide sequence: TGCGCCAGCAGCTTCCTAGCGTATACAGATACGCAGTATTTT.

This clonotype has ten or more counts. The chain joins TRBV7-6 to TRBJ2-5, with D hard to call. Trimming pared 5 bases from V and 4 bases from J, leaving 8 bases between. CDR3 length: 12 amino acids. Germline lookup yields CDR1 SGHVS and CDR2 FNYEAQ. CDR3 loop: CASSPVLETQYF. The CDR3 DNA follows: TGTGCCAGCAGCCCTGTATTAGAGACCCAGTACTTC.

V is TRBV28 and J is TRBJ1-2; weak D call: TRBD1 (5 bases). The V gene lost 6 bases and the J gene lost 6 bases, with 17 bases spanning the gap. CDR1 is MDHEN, CDR2 SYDVKM, per germline. This CDR3 comprises 14 residues. CDR3 bases: TGTGCCAGCAGACCGTTAGACAGCTTTAATGGCTACACCTTC. Amino acids: CASRPLDSFNGYTF.

CDR3 DNA: TGTGCCAGCAAGTCCTTTCGTGGGGAACAGTACGAGCAGTACTTC. Its protein product is CASKSFRGEQYEQYF. The chain joins TRBV27 to TRBJ2-7; D remains ambiguous. The CDR3 runs 15 residues. V lost 7 bases and J 4 bases, leaving 20 bases between the germline ends. CDR1 and CDR2 (germline): MNHEY, SMNVEV (reference sequence).

There are many counts of this clonotype. This rearrangement joins TRBV10-3 to TRBJ2-2; 7 bases are shared with TRBD2. Per germline, CDR1 ENHRY and CDR2 SYGVKD. The V gene end was trimmed by 8 bases and the J gene end by 6 bases; junction bases not matched to a gene: 3. The CDR3 contains 12 residues. The CDR3 loop is CAISSGAGELFF. The CDR3 DNA reads as TGTGCCATCTCGAGCGGGGCCGGGGAGCTGTTTTTT.